This note documents a single T cell receptor beta chain sequence. The clone's antigen remains unknown. No much larger clone is present one base from it, and per-base qualities are unavailable. The record originates from a study of blood T cell repertoires in COVID-19 (TCRdb year 2020). Concerning the study at large: The collaborator samples originated in the United States, Italy and Spain and spanned the acute and convalescent phases of COVID-19. The prospective study material was composed of cDNA or gDNA derived from T cells, B-cell-depleted T cells, or PBMCs. The dataset comprised deeply sampled blood TCRbeta repertoires from subjects exposed to, actively infected with, or recovered from COVID-19. A freely available public database, intended as a resource for researchers studying the immune response to SARS-CoV-2, is where the repertoires were released. Samples were obtained from the ongoing ImmuneRACE study (first 160 participants) and from about 1,300 subjects provided by 6 global collaborators. Sample metadata almost always included a de-identified subject ID, COVID-19 status, age in years and sex. HLA class I and class II types, where available, came from metadata supplied by the sample provider rather than from assay-based typing. Summary of the overall study and its limitations: The amount of clinical and demographic metadata varied by source and participant and was provided uncurated.

Collaborating institutions collected whole blood in K2EDTA tubes following their own protocols. For TCRbeta analysis, collaborator samples were shipped as frozen whole blood, as isolated PBMCs, or as DNA extracted from either sample type. The immunoSEQ Assay, a bias-controlled multiplex PCR, was used to amplify TCRbeta CDR3 regions from genomic DNA. In the original analysis: The number of nucleated cells in each sample was estimated by amplification of reference gene primers within the assay. To quantify the absolute abundance of each unique TCRbeta CDR3 rearrangement, sequence reads were collapsed and filtered. For each sample, productive Simpson clonality was calculated as the square root of Simpson's diversity index across productive rearrangements. The clones in this table, taken by TCRdb from immuneACCESS, are in-frame only. Not every clone is retained; where verified, under half of the shortfall comes from an unresolved V gene, and the cause of the rest is unknown. Clone size and the V and J calls come from that table; the DNA yielded D and trimming. Within this sample are roughly 300,000 clones, with about four fifths of them counted one time only. The ten most abundant clones make up about 2.9% of the sample.

V gives up 4 bases and J gives up 0 bases, and the segment between their germline ends measures 16 bases. The germline V gene yields SNHLY for CDR1 and FYNNEI for CDR2. From the cysteine through the phenylalanine, the CDR3 covers 17 amino acids. CDR3 DNA only is kept here, 51 bases in frame from base 1. Sample: peripheral blood. The clonotype originates from a woman aged 55-69 years with active or convalescent COVID-19. This sequence uses TRBV2 and TRBJ2-4; TRBD1 might be the D gene, on 6 matching bases. The bases are TGTGCCAGCAGTGCCCTTCAGGGGCAACTAGCCAAAAACATTCAGTACTTC. This translates into CASSALQGQLAKNIQYF. When the CDR3 is completed using the reference TRBV2 and TRBJ2-4 genes on either side, the full variable domain is EPEVTQTPSHQVTQMGQEVILRCVPISNHLYFYWYRQILGQKVEFLVSFYNNEISEKSEIFDDQFSVERPDGSNFTLKIRSTKLEDSAMYFCASSALQGQLAKNIQYFGAGTRLSVL.